Listed below are T cell receptor beta chains from one sample, sequenced in a study of blood T cell repertoires in COVID-19. Using immunoSEQ multiplex PCR, the repertoire was profiled, and TCRdb retains in-frame clones only, with some absent. The table includes some 15,000 clones, around 74% detected once. Material for sequencing was peripheral blood. The source of these receptors is a man between 60 and 70 years old with acute or convalescent COVID-19. CDR3s include the opening cysteine and the closing phenylalanine or tryptophan. The D gene is left open where the match is weak. The listing skips clone size in some rows; elsewhere it reads once, few, many or a size class.

clone_size	v_call	d_call	j_call	cdr3_aa	cdr3_nt
-	TRBV2	TRBD1	TRBJ1-2	CASSGTGTYGYTF	TGTGCCAGCAGTGGGACAGGGACTTATGGCTACACCTTC
-	TRBV27	TRBD1	TRBJ1-6	CASSYGQGRASPLHF	TGTGCCAGCAGTTACGGACAGGGTCGAGCATCACCCCTCCACTTT
-	TRBV27	-	TRBJ1-1	CASRVTGLNTEAFF	TGTGCCAGCAGGGTGACAGGTTTGAACACTGAAGCTTTCTTT
-	TRBV9	TRBD2	TRBJ2-1	CASSVSGGGISYNEQFF	TGTGCCAGCAGCGTATCGGGAGGCGGGATCTCCTACAATGAGCAGTTCTTC
-	TRBV12-3/TRBV12-4	-	TRBJ1-1	CASSLGSGTEAFF	TGTGCCAGCAGTTTAGGTTCCGGGACTGAAGCTTTCTTT
-	TRBV4-3	-	TRBJ1-4	CASSQENRGNEKLFF	TGCGCCAGCAGCCAAGAAAACAGAGGGAATGAAAAACTGTTTTTT
-	TRBV14	TRBD1	TRBJ1-2	CASSGQDHPNYGYTF	TGTGCCAGCTCGGGACAGGATCATCCTAACTATGGCTACACCTTC
-	TRBV11-2	-	TRBJ2-3	CASSLRGFADTQYF	TGTGCCAGCAGCCTGCGGGGCTTTGCAGATACGCAGTATTTT
-	TRBV10-3	-	TRBJ2-7	CAISESVEQYF	TGTGCCATCAGTGAGAGCGTCGAGCAGTACTTC
-	TRBV5-4	TRBD1	TRBJ2-7	CASSLNRGAYEQYF	TGTGCCAGCAGCTTAAACAGGGGGGCCTACGAGCAGTACTTC
once	TRBV5-5	TRBD1	TRBJ2-2	CASSWSGTGALTGELFF	TGTGCCAGCAGCTGGTCCGGGACAGGGGCCTTAACCGGGGAGCTGTTTTTT
-	TRBV4-1	-	TRBJ1-1	CASSQDPLGGGITEAFF	TGCGCCAGCAGCCAAGACCCTCTCGGCGGGGGGATCACTGAAGCTTTCTTT
-	TRBV7-9	TRBD1	TRBJ2-2	CASSLQGAGTGELFF	TGTGCCAGCAGCTTACAGGGGGCAGGCACCGGGGAGCTGTTTTTT
medium-sized	TRBV19	-	TRBJ2-1	CASSIATRNEQFF	TGTGCCAGTAGTATAGCGACTAGAAATGAGCAGTTCTTC
-	TRBV9	-	TRBJ1-1	CASSPRAGGISRSTEAFF	TGTGCCAGCAGCCCCAGGGCCGGGGGGATCTCTCGCAGCACTGAAGCTTTCTTT
-	TRBV18	TRBD2	TRBJ2-7	CASSPSPGLAGEQYF	TGTGCCAGCTCACCAAGTCCGGGACTAGCGGGGGAGCAGTACTTC
-	TRBV7-9	TRBD2	TRBJ2-7	CASSHAGGSGHYEQYF	TGTGCCAGCAGCCACGCCGGGGGTAGCGGGCACTACGAGCAGTACTTC
-	TRBV20-1	-	TRBJ2-3	CSAEHTDTQYF	TGCAGTGCGGAGCACACAGATACGCAGTATTTT
-	TRBV5-1	TRBD1	TRBJ1-6	CASSFWTVEGGSPLHF	TGCGCCAGCAGCTTTTGGACAGTCGAAGGGGGCTCACCCCTCCACTTT
-	TRBV29-1	TRBD1	TRBJ1-1	CSVGQGGTEAFF	TGCAGCGTTGGACAGGGAGGCACTGAAGCTTTCTTT
once	TRBV24-1	-	TRBJ1-5	CATSDSTGPQHF	TGTGCCACCAGTGATTCAACCGGGCCCCAGCATTTT
-	TRBV2	TRBD1	TRBJ2-1	CAIPGTGQGIGEQFF	TGTGCCATCCCTGGTACGGGACAGGGGATCGGTGAGCAGTTCTTC
once	TRBV4-1	-	TRBJ2-1	CASSQGWAIAYNEQFF	TGCGCCAGCAGCCAAGGCTGGGCCATAGCCTACAATGAGCAGTTCTTC
few	TRBV7-9	TRBD1	TRBJ1-2	CASSLVRFGDRAQNYGYTF	TGTGCCAGCAGCTTAGTGCGGTTTGGGGACAGGGCTCAGAACTATGGCTACACCTTC
-	TRBV7-6	-	TRBJ1-3	CASSLVSSGNTIYF	TGTGCCAGCAGCTTAGTGAGCTCTGGAAACACCATATATTTT
-	TRBV10-1	-	TRBJ2-1	CASKLSRGNEQFF	TGCGCCAGCAAACTCTCTAGGGGGAATGAGCAGTTCTTC
-	TRBV21-1	-	TRBJ2-4	CASSKFPSWPGGPNIQYF	TGTGCCAGCAGCAAATTCCCCTCATGGCCGGGGGGGCCAAACATTCAGTACTTC
-	TRBV11-2	-	TRBJ1-4	CASSRGGATNEKLFF	TGTGCCAGCAGCAGGGGCGGTGCAACTAATGAAAAACTGTTTTTT
-	TRBV6-1	TRBD1	TRBJ1-3	CASSGTLDRGGNTIYF	TGTGCCAGCAGTGGCACCTTGGACAGGGGTGGAAACACCATATATTTT
-	TRBV2	TRBD2	TRBJ2-2	CASTPGRGFGELFF	TGTGCCAGCACCCCAGGGCGGGGGTTCGGGGAGCTGTTTTTT
-	TRBV6-5	-	TRBJ1-5	CASSYSGAGNQPQHF	TGTGCCAGCAGTTACTCCGGAGCAGGCAATCAGCCCCAGCATTTT
-	TRBV5-1	TRBD1	TRBJ1-1	CASSSGTGEAFF	TGCGCCAGCAGTTCGGGGACAGGTGAAGCTTTCTTT
few	TRBV6-5	-	TRBJ1-2	CASSYSRVFKDGYTF	TGTGCCAGCAGTTACTCGAGGGTATTTAAAGATGGCTACACCTTC
-	TRBV18	-	TRBJ1-2	CASSPGSYDYTF	TGTGCCAGCTCACCAGGGAGTTATGACTACACCTTC
-	TRBV3-1/TRBV3-2	-	TRBJ2-5	CASSQYTLHQETQYF	TGTGCCAGCAGCCAATATACTCTACACCAAGAGACCCAGTACTTC
-	TRBV3-1/TRBV3-2	-	TRBJ2-3	CASSQAFRRDTDTQYF	TGTGCCAGCAGCCAAGCGTTTCGAAGAGACACAGATACGCAGTATTTT
few	TRBV6-5	-	TRBJ2-7	CASTRTSSYEQYF	TGTGCCAGCACGAGGACAAGCTCCTACGAGCAGTACTTC
-	TRBV6-6	-	TRBJ1-1	CASSYGGENTEAFF	TGTGCCAGCAGTTACGGAGGGGAGAACACTGAAGCTTTCTTT
-	TRBV5-1	-	TRBJ2-3	CASSLETSTDTQYF	TGCGCCAGCAGCTTGGAGACTAGCACAGATACGCAGTATTTT
-	TRBV7-9	TRBD1	TRBJ1-4	CASSTWDSEKLFF	TGTGCCAGCAGCACCTGGGACAGTGAAAAACTGTTTTTT
-	TRBV3-1/TRBV3-2	TRBD2	TRBJ2-2	CASSQDLLAGSTGELFF	TGTGCCAGCAGCCAAGATCTTCTAGCGGGAAGCACCGGGGAGCTGTTTTTT
-	TRBV5-1	-	TRBJ1-1	CASMTGGGMNTEAFF	TGCGCCAGCATGACGGGAGGAGGGATGAACACTGAAGCTTTCTTT
once	TRBV5-1	-	TRBJ2-3	CASSLYSSSTDTQYF	TGCGCCAGCAGCTTGTACAGCTCTAGCACAGATACGCAGTATTTT
-	TRBV2	TRBD2	TRBJ2-7	CASSDGLAGLDEQYF	TGTGCCAGCAGTGACGGACTAGCGGGACTAGACGAGCAGTACTTC
-	TRBV2	TRBD2	TRBJ2-3	CASILGGRADTQYF	TGTGCCAGCATCTTGGGCGGGAGAGCAGATACGCAGTATTTT
-	TRBV10-1	-	TRBJ1-1	CASRDSMNTEAFF	TGCGCCAGCAGGGACAGCATGAACACTGAAGCTTTCTTT
-	TRBV5-1	TRBD1	TRBJ1-4	CASSLGQGYNEKLFF	TGCGCCAGCAGCTTGGGACAGGGCTACAATGAAAAACTGTTTTTT
-	TRBV7-2	TRBD1	TRBJ1-4	CASSWSDRGHEKLFF	TGTGCCAGCAGCTGGTCGGACAGGGGCCATGAAAAACTGTTTTTT
-	TRBV7-9	-	TRBJ2-5	CASSVNAVQETQYF	TGTGCCAGCAGCGTTAATGCGGTCCAAGAGACCCAGTACTTC
-	TRBV11-3	TRBD1	TRBJ2-5	CASSHGTGGQETQYF	TGTGCCAGCAGCCATGGGACAGGGGGGCAAGAGACCCAGTACTTC
-	TRBV12-5	TRBD1	TRBJ1-5	CASGRGQGLEQPQHF	TGTGCTAGTGGTCGGGGACAGGGGTTAGAGCAGCCCCAGCATTTT
-	TRBV30	-	TRBJ2-6	CAWSAAGANVLTF	TGTGCCTGGAGTGCGGCTGGGGCCAACGTCCTGACTTTC
-	TRBV10-2	TRBD1	TRBJ1-6	CASSSRDRGYSPLHF	TGCGCCAGCAGCTCCCGGGACAGGGGTTATTCACCCCTCCACTTT
-	TRBV5-6	-	TRBJ1-6	CASSLWQGGSPLHF	TGTGCCAGCAGCTTATGGCAGGGTGGTTCACCCCTCCACTTT
-	TRBV3-1/TRBV3-2	-	TRBJ2-1	CASSQESWLEQFF	TGTGCCAGCAGCCAAGAATCCTGGCTTGAGCAGTTCTTC
-	TRBV5-5	TRBD1	TRBJ1-1	CASSVGDQGARGTEAFF	TGTGCCAGCAGCGTGGGGGATCAGGGGGCGCGTGGCACTGAAGCTTTCTTT